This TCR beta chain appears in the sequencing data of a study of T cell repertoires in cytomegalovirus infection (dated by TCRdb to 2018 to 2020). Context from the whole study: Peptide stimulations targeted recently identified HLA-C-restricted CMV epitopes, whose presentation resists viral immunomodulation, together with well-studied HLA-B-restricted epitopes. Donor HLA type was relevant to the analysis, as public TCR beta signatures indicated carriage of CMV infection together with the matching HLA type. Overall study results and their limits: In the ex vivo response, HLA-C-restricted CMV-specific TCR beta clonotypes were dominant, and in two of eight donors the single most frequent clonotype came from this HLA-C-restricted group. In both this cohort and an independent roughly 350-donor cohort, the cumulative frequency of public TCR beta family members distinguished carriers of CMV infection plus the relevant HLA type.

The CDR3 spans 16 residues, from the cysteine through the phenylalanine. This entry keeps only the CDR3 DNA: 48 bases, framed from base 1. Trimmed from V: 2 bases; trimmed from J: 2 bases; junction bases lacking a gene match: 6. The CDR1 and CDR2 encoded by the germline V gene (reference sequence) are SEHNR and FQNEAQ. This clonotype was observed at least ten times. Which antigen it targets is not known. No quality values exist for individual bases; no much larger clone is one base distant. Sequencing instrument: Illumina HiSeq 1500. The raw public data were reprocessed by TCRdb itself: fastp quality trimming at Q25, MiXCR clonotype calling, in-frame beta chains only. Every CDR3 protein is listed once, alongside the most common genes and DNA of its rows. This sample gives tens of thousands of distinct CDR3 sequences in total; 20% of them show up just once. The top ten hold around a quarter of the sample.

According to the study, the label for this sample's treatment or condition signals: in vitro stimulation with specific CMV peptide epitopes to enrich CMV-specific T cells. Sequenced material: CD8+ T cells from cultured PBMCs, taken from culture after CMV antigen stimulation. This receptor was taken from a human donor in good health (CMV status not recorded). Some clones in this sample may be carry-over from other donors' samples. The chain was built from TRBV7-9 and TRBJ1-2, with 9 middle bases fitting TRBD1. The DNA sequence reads TGTGCCAGCAGCTTAACTACAGGGGGCGCAAACTATGGCTACACCTTC. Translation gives CASSLTTGGANYGYTF. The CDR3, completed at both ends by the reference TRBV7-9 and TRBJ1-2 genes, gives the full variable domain DTGVSQNPRHKITKRGQNVTFRCDPISEHNRLYWYRQTLGQGPEFLTYFQNEAQLEKSRLLSDRFSAERPKGSFSTLEIQRTEQGDSAMYLCASSLTTGGANYGYTFGSGTRLTVV.